A selection of T cell receptor beta chains follows, all from one sample in a study of cytomegalovirus exposure and HLA in healthy donors. The repertoire was sequenced with immunoSEQ multiplex PCR; TCRdb's copy has only in-frame clones and lacks some. The top ten clones hold less than 4.5% of a sample with about 89,000 clones, 60% to 80% of them seen once. Sequencing was done on a sample of PBMCs. These receptors all stem from a man in his thirties or forties in good health and CMV-seronegative. CDR3s include the opening cysteine and the closing phenylalanine or tryptophan. D genes are given only for firm matches. Some rows have no size entry. The others give once, few or many, or a class for an expanded clone.

DNA	CDR3	D	V	J	size
TGTGCCACCAGCAAACGGACGGGAAGCTATGGCTACACCTTC	CATSKRTGSYGYTF	.	TRBV15	TRBJ1-2	once
TGTGCCAGCAGCCAGACAGGGGCGAACTATGGCTACACCTTC	CASSQTGANYGYTF	TRBD1	TRBV2	TRBJ1-2	.
TGTGCCTGGAGTGTAGGTCAGGGTAGCGGGGAGCTGTTTTTT	CAWSVGQGSGELFF	.	TRBV30	TRBJ2-2	.
TGTGCCAGCAGTTACGGGACAGGGGTCAATTCACCCCTCCACTTT	CASSYGTGVNSPLHF	TRBD1	TRBV6-5	TRBJ1-6	.
TGCGCCAGCAGACTATCGACTAGCGGAGCAAACACAGATACGCAGTATTTT	CASRLSTSGANTDTQYF	TRBD2	TRBV5-1	TRBJ2-3	.
TGTGCCAGCAGCACCGGGGGGGAGGGGACACCAGCCTACGAGCAGTACTTC	CASSTGGEGTPAYEQYF	TRBD2	TRBV28	TRBJ2-7	.
TGTGCCAGCAGTTACTCAGCCGTGGCAGGGTACGAGCAGTACTTC	CASSYSAVAGYEQYF	.	TRBV6-6	TRBJ2-7	.
TGTGCCAGCAGTTACAAGGGACTAGAAGGCGGGGAGCTGTTTTTT	CASSYKGLEGGELFF	TRBD2	TRBV6-5	TRBJ2-2	few
TGTGCCAGCAGAATTCAGGGGGCGGATAATTCACCCCTCCACTTT	CASRIQGADNSPLHF	TRBD1	TRBV7-8	TRBJ1-6	.
TGTGCCTGGGACCGGGAGCTTGCTGGGTACAATGAGCAGTTCTTC	CAWDRELAGYNEQFF	.	TRBV30	TRBJ2-1	.
TGTGCCATCAATAGCGGGAGTCTCAACACCGGGGAGCTGTTTTTT	CAINSGSLNTGELFF	TRBD2	TRBV10-3	TRBJ2-2	.
TGTGCCTGGAGTGTACAGTTGGGCAGAAGCCTCCGATCCTACGAGCAGTACTTC	CAWSVQLGRSLRSYEQYF	.	TRBV30	TRBJ2-7	.
TGTGCCAGTAGTAAAAAGACAGTGGATACGCAGTATTTT	CASSKKTVDTQYF	.	TRBV19	TRBJ2-3	once
TGTGCCAGCAGCTCCGGACAGCCGGTGAACATTCAGTACTTC	CASSSGQPVNIQYF	.	TRBV7-9	TRBJ2-4	.
TGCAGCGTTGATCAGGACAATACTAGCACAGATACGCAGTATTTT	CSVDQDNTSTDTQYF	.	TRBV29-1	TRBJ2-3	.
TGTGCCAGCACGGGGGTCGTGGGCACCGGGGAGCTGTTTTTT	CASTGVVGTGELFF	.	TRBV6-1	TRBJ2-2	.
TGTGCCAGCAGGATCAGGGGAAGTAACACCGGGGAGCTGTTTTTT	CASRIRGSNTGELFF	.	TRBV6-5	TRBJ2-2	.
TGTGCCAGCAGCTTGGGGGCAGGGGCCTCTGAAGCTTTCTTT	CASSLGAGASEAFF	.	TRBV6-1	TRBJ1-1	.
TGCGCCAGCAGCTCGCAGCGGGAGGCTATCAATGAGCAGTTCTTC	CASSSQREAINEQFF	TRBD2	TRBV5-1	TRBJ2-1	few
TGTGCCAGCAGTGAACGGGACACCCGATATGGCTACACCTTC	CASSERDTRYGYTF	.	TRBV6-1	TRBJ1-2	.
TGTGCCAGCAGCGACAGTCTGAACACTGAAGCTTTCTTT	CASSDSLNTEAFF	.	TRBV6-1	TRBJ1-1	.
TGTGCCAGCAGTTGGCCAGGGGGTTTTGGGAATGAGCAGTTCTTC	CASSWPGGFGNEQFF	TRBD1	TRBV27	TRBJ2-1	.
TGTGCCAGCAGTTCCCAGGCGGACATTCCCTACGAGCAGTACTTC	CASSSQADIPYEQYF	.	TRBV6-1	TRBJ2-7	.